The clone carrying this T cell receptor (beta chain) was detected many times. Antigen: not known. This entry belongs to a study of T cells in Graves' hyperthyroidism and ophthalmopathy. Study information: The blood sample was taken at first diagnosis, before treatment began.

CDR1 SEHNR and CDR2 FQNEAQ come from the germline V gene (reference sequence). Between the trimmed V and J ends, which lost 1 base and 5 bases, there was a span of 11 bases. CDR3 length: 14 residues. TCR beta CDR3 sequences were amplified from RNA transcripts. The HTBI primer set drove a first-round RT-PCR of the TCR CDR3. One entry per CDR3 protein, called by TCRdb with MiXCR from the multiplex PCR reads. In the table there are fewer than 700,000 distinct CDR3 sequences, roughly 15% of which are singletons. Graves' hyperthyroidism was deemed stable absent ophthalmopathy progression within 18 months. Findings and limits, study-wide: Most expanded thyroid clonotypes above 0.001 recurred in blood.

This clonotype was sampled from a young woman with Graves' hyperthyroidism. The chain links TRBV7-9 to TRBJ1-1, with D perhaps TRBD1 (5 bases). Sequences were obtained from blood. This CDR3 is CASSLGRGLTEAFF. CDR3 nucleotides: TGTGCCAGCAGCTTAGGGCGGGGCTTGACTGAAGCTTTCTTT.